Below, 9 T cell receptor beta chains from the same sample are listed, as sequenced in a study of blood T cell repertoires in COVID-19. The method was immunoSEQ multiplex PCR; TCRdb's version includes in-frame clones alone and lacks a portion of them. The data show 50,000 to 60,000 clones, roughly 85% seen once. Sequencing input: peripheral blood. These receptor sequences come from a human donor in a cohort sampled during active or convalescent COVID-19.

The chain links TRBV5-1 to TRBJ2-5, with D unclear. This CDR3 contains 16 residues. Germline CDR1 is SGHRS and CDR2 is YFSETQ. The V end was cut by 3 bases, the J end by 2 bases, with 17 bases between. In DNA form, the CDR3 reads TGCGCCAGCAGCTACCCTCGACTCCAAACTCAAGAGACCCAGTACTTC. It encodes CASSYPRLQTQETQYF. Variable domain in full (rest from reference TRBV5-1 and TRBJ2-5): KAGVTQTPRYLIKTRGQQVTLSCSPISGHRSVSWYQQTPGQGLQFLFEYFSETQRNKGNFPGRFSGRQFSNSRSEMNVSTLELGDSALYLCASSYPRLQTQETQYFGPGTRLLVL.

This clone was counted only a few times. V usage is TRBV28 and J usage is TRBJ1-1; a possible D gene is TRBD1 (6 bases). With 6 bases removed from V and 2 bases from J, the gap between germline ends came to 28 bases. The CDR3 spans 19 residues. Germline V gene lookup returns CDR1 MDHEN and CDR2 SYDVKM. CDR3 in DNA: TGTGCCAGCAGCGGCTTCGGGTTTTCCGGCACAGGGACCAACACTGAAGCTTTCTTT. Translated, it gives CASSGFGFSGTGTNTEAFF.

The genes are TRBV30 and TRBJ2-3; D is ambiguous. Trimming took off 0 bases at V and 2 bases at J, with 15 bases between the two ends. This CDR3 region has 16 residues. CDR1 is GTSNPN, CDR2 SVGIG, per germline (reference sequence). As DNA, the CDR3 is TGTGCCTGGAGTGTACCACCCACATTGTACACAGATACGCAGTATTTT. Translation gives CAWSVPPTLYTDTQYF.

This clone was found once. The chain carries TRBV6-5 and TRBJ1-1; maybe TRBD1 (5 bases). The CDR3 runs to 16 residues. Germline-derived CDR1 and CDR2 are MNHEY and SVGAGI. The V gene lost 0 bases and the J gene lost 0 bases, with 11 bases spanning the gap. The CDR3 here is CASSYSVGGMNTEAFF. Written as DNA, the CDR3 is TGTGCCAGCAGTTACTCGGTGGGGGGGATGAACACTGAAGCTTTCTTT.

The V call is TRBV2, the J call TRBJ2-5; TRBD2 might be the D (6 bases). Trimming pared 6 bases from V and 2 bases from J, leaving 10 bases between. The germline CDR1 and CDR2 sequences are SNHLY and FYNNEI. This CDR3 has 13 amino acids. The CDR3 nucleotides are TGTGCCAGCAGACGGGACTTTCAAGAGACCCAGTACTTC. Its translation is CASRRDFQETQYF. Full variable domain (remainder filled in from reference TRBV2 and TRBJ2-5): EPEVTQTPSHQVTQMGQEVILRCVPISNHLYFYWYRQILGQKVEFLVSFYNNEISEKSEIFDDQFSVERPDGSNFTLKIRSTKLEDSAMYFCASRRDFQETQYFGPGTRLLVL.

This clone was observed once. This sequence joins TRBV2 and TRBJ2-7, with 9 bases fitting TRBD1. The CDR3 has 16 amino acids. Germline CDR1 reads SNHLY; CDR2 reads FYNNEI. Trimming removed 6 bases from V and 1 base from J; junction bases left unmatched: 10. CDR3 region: CASRGYWDRASYEQYF. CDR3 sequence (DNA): TGTGCCAGCAGAGGATACTGGGACAGGGCATCCTACGAGCAGTACTTC.

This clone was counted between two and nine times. CDR3 DNA sequence: TGTGCCAGTGAAGCGGGGGGCACAGATACGCAGTATTTT. It codes for CASEAGGTDTQYF. The chain uses TRBV19 and TRBJ2-3; 8 nucleotides align to TRBD2. The germline CDR1 and CDR2 sequences are LNHDA and SQIVND (reference sequence). With V trimmed by 8 bases and J by 1 base, 2 bases remained unmatched. This CDR3 region has 13 residues.

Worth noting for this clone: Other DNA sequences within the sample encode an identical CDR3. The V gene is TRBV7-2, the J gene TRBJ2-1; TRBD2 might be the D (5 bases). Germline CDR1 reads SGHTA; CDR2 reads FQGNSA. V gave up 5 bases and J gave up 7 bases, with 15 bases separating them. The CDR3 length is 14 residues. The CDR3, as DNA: TGTGCCAGCAGCCTTCGAGGACTGGTAAATGAGCAGTTCTTC. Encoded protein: CASSLRGLVNEQFF. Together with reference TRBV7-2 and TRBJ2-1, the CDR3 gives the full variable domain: GAGVSQSPSNKVTEKGKDVELRCDPISGHTALYWYRQSLGQGLEFLIYFQGNSAPDKSGLPSDRFSAERTGGSVSTLTIQRTQQEDSAVYLCASSLRGLVNEQFFGPGTRLTVL.

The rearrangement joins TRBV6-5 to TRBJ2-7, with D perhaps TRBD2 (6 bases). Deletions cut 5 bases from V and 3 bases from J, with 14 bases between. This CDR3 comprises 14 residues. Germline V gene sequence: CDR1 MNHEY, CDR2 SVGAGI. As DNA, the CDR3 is TGTGCCAGCAGTCCCCCGGGGGTTTACTACGAGCAGTACTTC. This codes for CASSPPGVYYEQYF.